The 26 T cell receptor beta chains below come from one sample, sequenced in a study of cytotoxic CD8 clonotypes in ibrutinib-treated CLL. Libraries were prepared by immunoSEQ multiplex PCR; TCRdb keeps only in-frame clonotypes and omits some of them. The sample comprises about 130,000 clones, 80% to 90% of which are singletons, and 2.5% to 3.5% rests with the top ten. The sample consisted of PBMCs, taken after 24 months of ibrutinib treatment. Receptor source: a human donor with chronic lymphocytic leukemia.

This chain connects TRBV30 to TRBJ1-2, with 7 positions matching TRBD1. Germline trimming cut 6 bases from V and 0 bases from J; bases unmatched to any gene: 4. Germline CDR1 reads GTSNPN; CDR2 reads SVGIG (reference sequence). The length of the CDR3 is 13 residues. The CDR3, as DNA: TGTGCCTGTCCGACAGGGTCTAACTATGGCTACACCTTC. Protein: CACPTGSNYGYTF.

The V gene is TRBV9, the J gene TRBJ1-1; 11 nucleotides agree with TRBD1. CDR3 length: 17 residues. Germline trimming cut 0 bases from V and 2 bases from J; bases unmatched to any gene: 6. Looked up from germline, CDR1 is SGDLS and CDR2 is YYNGEE. The CDR3 nucleotides read TGTGCCAGCAGCGTAGGGACAGGGGGCGCGGTAAACACTGAAGCTTTCTTT. Its translation is CASSVGTGGAVNTEAFF.

The rearrangement joins TRBV6-1 to TRBJ2-3, with no clear D. The V end lost 3 bases, the J end lost 2 bases, and 6 bases lay between the germline ends. The V gene's germline CDR1 is MNHNS and CDR2 SASEGT. The CDR3 runs 13 residues. The CDR3 is CASSDGYTDTQYF. The CDR3 nucleotides read TGTGCCAGCAGTGACGGATACACAGATACGCAGTATTTT.

V gene TRBV20-1 combines with J gene TRBJ2-5; no clear D. CDR3 length equals 11 residues. With 3 bases removed from V and 2 bases from J, the gap between germline ends came to 4 bases. The germline V gene encodes CDR1 DFQATT and CDR2 SNEGSKA (reference sequence). CDR3 in amino acids: CSARSQETQYF. CDR3 nucleotides: TGCAGTGCTAGGAGTCAAGAGACCCAGTACTTC.

This clone was found once. CDR3 sequence reads: CASSLGGPREQYF. CDR3 coding DNA: TGCGCCAGCAGCTTGGGCGGGCCTAGGGAGCAGTACTTC. The chain recombines TRBV5-1 with TRBJ2-7; D might be TRBD2 (5 bases). Germline V gene data show CDR1 as SGHRS and CDR2 as YFSETQ. Trimming removed 0 bases from V and 7 bases from J, with 11 bases in between. CDR3 length: 13 residues.

V gene TRBV20-1 combines with J gene TRBJ2-7; D ambiguous. Germline values: CDR1 DFQATT, CDR2 SNEGSKA (reference sequence). V was clipped by 4 bases and J by 3 bases, with 7 bases between them. This CDR3 comprises 11 residues. CDR3 region: CSATPGYEQYF. The CDR3, as DNA: TGCAGTGCTACCCCGGGCTACGAGCAGTACTTC.

The V call is TRBV7-2, the J call TRBJ2-1; 10 nucleotides agree with TRBD1. Trimming removed 0 bases from V and 7 bases from J; junction bases left unmatched: 6. CDR1 is SGHTA, CDR2 FQGNSA, per germline. The CDR3 has 16 residues. The CDR3 DNA is TGTGCCAGCAGCTTAGCGACGACAGGGGGCATGAATGAGCAGTTCTTC. The encoded protein is CASSLATTGGMNEQFF. Complete variable domain (other parts from reference TRBV7-2 and TRBJ2-1): GAGVSQSPSNKVTEKGKDVELRCDPISGHTALYWYRQSLGQGLEFLIYFQGNSAPDKSGLPSDRFSAERTGGSVSTLTIQRTQQEDSAVYLCASSLATTGGMNEQFFGPGTRLTVL.

This clone was detected a few times. J is TRBJ1-2 and V is TRBV19, with 11 positions matching TRBD1. The V and J ends lost 8 bases and 8 bases, in that order; junction bases with no gene match: 7. Looked up from germline, CDR1 is LNHDA and CDR2 is SQIVND (reference sequence). The CDR3 runs 13 residues. CDR3 sequence reads: CASSGTGGRGYTF. Written as DNA, the CDR3 is TGTGCCAGTTCCGGGACAGGGGGTCGGGGCTACACCTTC.

V usage is TRBV11-2 and J usage is TRBJ1-1; D call uncertain. Between the trimmed V and J ends, which lost 6 bases and 6 bases, there was a span of 17 bases. The CDR3 runs to 14 residues. Germline values: CDR1 SGHAT, CDR2 FQNNGV. Written as DNA, the CDR3 is TGTGCCAGCAGTTCTATGACCCACTCCCCTGAAGCTTTCTTT. This codes for CASSSMTHSPEAFF.

V is TRBV19 and J is TRBJ1-4; D is undetermined. V was clipped by 6 bases and J by 4 bases, with 18 bases between them. This CDR3 has 16 amino acids. Germline V gene lookup returns CDR1 LNHDA and CDR2 SQIVND (reference sequence). The CDR3 loop reads CASRRPGLPVNEKLFF. The CDR3 nucleotides are TGTGCCAGTAGGAGACCCGGATTACCCGTTAATGAAAAACTGTTTTTT.

The chain couples TRBV4-2 to TRBJ1-2, with unresolved D. The germline CDR1 and CDR2 sequences are LGHNA and YNFKEQ. V was pared by 0 bases and J by 4 bases, with 9 bases between. The CDR3 extends over 14 amino acids. The CDR3 nucleotides are TGTGCCAGCAGCCAAGATCGAACAGTCTATGGCTACACCTTC. Translating it yields CASSQDRTVYGYTF.

This rearrangement joins TRBV19 to TRBJ2-5; D not resolved. The CDR3 length is 11 residues. V was trimmed by 3 bases and J by 7 bases, leaving 6 bases between them. Per germline, CDR1 LNHDA and CDR2 SQIVND (reference sequence). The CDR3 bases are TGTGCCAGTAGTATTAGTGGGACCCAGTACTTC. The encoded protein is CASSISGTQYF.

This chain connects TRBV16 to TRBJ2-7, with 7 bases identical to TRBD1. V lost 2 bases and J lost 2; bases outside the gene matches: 6. Germline V CDR1 and CDR2: KGHSY, FQNENV. The CDR3 sequence is 15 residues long. In nucleotides, the CDR3 is TGTGCCAGCAGCCAAAGGGGTCAGGGGGCCTACGAGCAGTACTTC. The encoded protein is CASSQRGQGAYEQYF.

On this clone itself: A read error may account for a junction end that differs from germline. The chain has TRBV7-9 and TRBJ1-1; D call uncertain. CDR1 is SEHNR, CDR2 FQNEAQ, per germline (reference sequence). The CDR3 totals 12 residues. The CDR3 reads CVSSVMASEAFF. The CDR3 bases are TGTGTCAGCAGCGTTATGGCGTCTGAAGCTTTCTTT.

This clone was observed a single time. The chain joins TRBV18 to TRBJ1-5; TRBD1 matches at 9 bases. J lost 10 bases, V lost 0 bases, and 4 bases had no gene match. The CDR3 is 14 residues long. Germline V lookup: CDR1 KGHSH, CDR2 LQKENI. CDR3 sequence (DNA): TGTGCCAGCTCACCACCGGGACAGGGCCTTCCCCAGCATTTT. This codes for CASSPPGQGLPQHF.

CDR3 loop: CATSRDGRASSGNTIYF. DNA for the CDR3: TGTGCCACCAGCAGAGATGGGCGGGCCAGCTCTGGAAACACCATATATTTT. The chain carries TRBV15 and TRBJ1-3; D unresolved. This CDR3 region has 17 residues. Germline CDR1 and CDR2: LNHNV and YYDKDF (reference sequence). Trimming took off 0 bases at V and 0 bases at J, with 12 bases between the two ends.

This chain uses TRBV7-8 with TRBJ1-3, with a possible D match to TRBD1 (5 bases). Germline V lookup: CDR1 SGHVS, CDR2 FQNEAQ. Trimming removed 1 base at V and 0 bases at J, with 10 bases between. This CDR3 is built from 16 residues. The CDR3 spells CASSLGGTRSGNTIYF. CDR3 nucleotide sequence: TGTGCCAGCAGCTTAGGAGGGACTCGCTCTGGAAACACCATATATTTT.

The rearrangement joins TRBV19 to TRBJ1-2; D is unclear. Trimming left V 1 base short and J 4 bases short, with 10 bases between. CDR3 length: 14 residues. Germline CDR1 LNHDA, CDR2 SQIVND (reference sequence). DNA of the CDR3: TGTGCCAGTAGTATAGGGGCAAATTTCTATGGCTACACCTTC. Translated, it gives CASSIGANFYGYTF.

With respect to this clone: The sample has other DNA sequences that encode this CDR3 too. The chain joins TRBV5-1 to TRBJ1-5, with a possible D match to TRBD1 (6 bases). The V end was cut by 0 bases, the J end by 1 base, with 8 bases between. CDR3 length: 15 residues. Germline CDR1 and CDR2: SGHRS and YFSETQ. The CDR3 DNA sequence: TGCGCCAGCAGCTTGGATCAGGGGAGCAATCAGCCCCAGCATTTT. The encoded protein is CASSLDQGSNQPQHF.

With respect to this clone: Other nucleotide sequences in the sample specify the same CDR3. The genes are TRBV6-5 and TRBJ1-2; weak D call: TRBD1 (6 bases). The V end was cut by 11 bases, the J end by 6 bases, with 19 bases between. In germline, CDR1 is MNHEY, CDR2 SVGAGI. The CDR3 consists of 13 residues. The CDR3 DNA follows: TGTGCCTGTCGTCGGGGGCTGGATGATGGCTACACCTTC. Protein: CACRRGLDDGYTF.

Here the CDR3 DNA reads TGTGCCACCGGAATCATCTACGAGCAGTACTTC. Residues: CATGIIYEQYF. The gene calls are TRBV10-3 and TRBJ2-7, with no clear D. Germline CDR1 is ENHRY and CDR2 is SYGVKD. Trimming took off 10 bases at V and 3 bases at J, with 10 bases between the two ends. This CDR3 spans 11 amino acids.

The rearrangement uses TRBV27 and TRBJ1-1; perhaps TRBD1 as D (5 bases). The ends were cut back, 0 bases at V and 8 bases at J, with 10 bases in the middle. Germline V lookup: CDR1 MNHEY, CDR2 SMNVEV (reference sequence). The CDR3 length is 13 residues. CDR3 coding DNA: TGTGCCAGCAGTTTATCCCGGGGCCGGGAAGCTTTCTTT. This codes for CASSLSRGREAFF.

The chain is built from TRBV2 and TRBJ2-6; tentatively, D is TRBD2 (7 bases). V lost 8 bases to trimming and J lost 0 bases, with 17 bases between them. CDR1 and CDR2 (germline): SNHLY, FYNNEI. CDR3 size: 17 residues. As DNA, the CDR3 is TGTGCCAGCGGAAGAGCGGGACAAAGCTCTGGGGCCAACGTCCTGACTTTC. Translating gives CASGRAGQSSGANVLTF.

This chain uses TRBV7-9 with TRBJ2-1, with D possibly matching TRBD2 (5 bases). CDR1 SEHNR and CDR2 FQNEAQ come from the germline V gene (reference sequence). V lost 2 bases and J lost 6, with 5 bases in between. The CDR3 length is 12 residues. CDR3 region: CASSLRGNEQFF. In nucleotides, the CDR3 is TGTGCCAGCAGCTTACGGGGCAATGAGCAGTTCTTC.

For the CDR3, the DNA is TGCGCCAGCAGCCAAGGGTGGGAAAGTGGGAGCTCCTACGAGCAGTACTTC. Its protein product is CASSQGWESGSSYEQYF. The chain couples TRBV4-3 to TRBJ2-7; D may be TRBD2 (5 bases). Germline V CDR1 and CDR2: LGHNA, YSLEER. This CDR3 is 17 amino acids long. Trimming left V 1 base short and J 0 bases short, with 16 bases between.

Only one count was recorded for this clone. The chain uses TRBV6-5 and TRBJ2-7; 7 bases match TRBD1. Trimming at V came to 6 bases and at J to 2 bases, leaving 7 bases not matched to a gene. CDR3 length: 14 amino acids. Germline values: CDR1 MNHEY, CDR2 SVGAGI. The CDR3 sequence: CASRYGQETYEQYF. DNA for the CDR3: TGTGCCAGCAGATATGGACAGGAGACCTACGAGCAGTACTTC.